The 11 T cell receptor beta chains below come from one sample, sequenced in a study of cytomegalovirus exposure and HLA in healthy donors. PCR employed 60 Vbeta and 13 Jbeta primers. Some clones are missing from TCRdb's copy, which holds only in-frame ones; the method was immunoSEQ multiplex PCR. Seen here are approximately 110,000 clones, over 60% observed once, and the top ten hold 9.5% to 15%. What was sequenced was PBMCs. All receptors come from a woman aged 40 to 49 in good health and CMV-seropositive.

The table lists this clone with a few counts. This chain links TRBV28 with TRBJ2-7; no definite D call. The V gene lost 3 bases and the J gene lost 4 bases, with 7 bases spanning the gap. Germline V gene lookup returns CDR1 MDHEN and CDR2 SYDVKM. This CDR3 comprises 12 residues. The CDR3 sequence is CASSLLLYEQYF. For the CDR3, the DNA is TGTGCCAGCAGTTTGCTCCTATACGAGCAGTACTTC.

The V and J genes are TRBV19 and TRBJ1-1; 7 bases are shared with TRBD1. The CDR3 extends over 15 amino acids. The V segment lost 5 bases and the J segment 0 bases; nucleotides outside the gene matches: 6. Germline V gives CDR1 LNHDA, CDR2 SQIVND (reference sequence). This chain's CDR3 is CASSPWDSLNTEAFF. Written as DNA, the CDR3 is TGTGCCAGTAGTCCTTGGGACAGCCTGAACACTGAAGCTTTCTTT.

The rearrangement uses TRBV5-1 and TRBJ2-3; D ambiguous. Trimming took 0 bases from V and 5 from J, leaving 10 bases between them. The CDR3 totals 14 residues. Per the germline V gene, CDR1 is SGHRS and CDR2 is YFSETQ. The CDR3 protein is CASSLDGVGDTQYF. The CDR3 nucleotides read TGCGCCAGCAGCTTGGATGGAGTGGGAGATACGCAGTATTTT.

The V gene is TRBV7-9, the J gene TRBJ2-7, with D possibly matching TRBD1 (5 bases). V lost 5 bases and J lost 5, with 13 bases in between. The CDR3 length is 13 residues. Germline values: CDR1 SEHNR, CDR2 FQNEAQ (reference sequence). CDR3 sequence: CASSPSGINEQYF. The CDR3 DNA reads TGTGCCAGCAGCCCATCAGGGATCAACGAGCAGTACTTC.

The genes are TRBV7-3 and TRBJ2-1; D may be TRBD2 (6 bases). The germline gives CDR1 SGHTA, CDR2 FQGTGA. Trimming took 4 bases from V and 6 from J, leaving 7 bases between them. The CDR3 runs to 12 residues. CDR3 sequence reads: CASSYGSNEQFF. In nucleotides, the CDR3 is TGTGCCAGCAGCTACGGGAGCAATGAGCAGTTCTTC.

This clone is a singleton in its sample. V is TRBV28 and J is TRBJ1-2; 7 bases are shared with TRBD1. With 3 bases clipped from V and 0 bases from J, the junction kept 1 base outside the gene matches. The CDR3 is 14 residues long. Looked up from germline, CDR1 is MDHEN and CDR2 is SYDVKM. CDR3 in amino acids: CASSLTGSNYGYTF. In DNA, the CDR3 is TGTGCCAGCAGTTTGACAGGGTCTAACTATGGCTACACCTTC.

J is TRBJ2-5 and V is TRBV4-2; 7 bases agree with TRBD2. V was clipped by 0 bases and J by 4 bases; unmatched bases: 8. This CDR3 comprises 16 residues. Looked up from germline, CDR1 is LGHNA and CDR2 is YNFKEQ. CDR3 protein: CASSQEDSGRTETQYF. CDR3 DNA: TGTGCCAGCAGCCAAGAAGATAGCGGGCGAACAGAGACCCAGTACTTC.

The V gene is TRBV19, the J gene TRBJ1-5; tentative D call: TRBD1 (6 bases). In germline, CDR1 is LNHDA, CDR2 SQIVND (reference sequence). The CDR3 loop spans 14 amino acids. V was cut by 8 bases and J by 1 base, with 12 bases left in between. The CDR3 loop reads CASQTGGSNQPQHF. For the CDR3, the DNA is TGTGCCAGTCAGACAGGCGGGAGCAATCAGCCCCAGCATTTT. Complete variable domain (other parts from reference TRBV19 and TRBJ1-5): DGGITQSPKYLFRKEGQNVTLSCEQNLNHDAMYWYRQDPGQGLRLIYYSQIVNDFQKGDIAEGYSVSREKKESFPLTVTSAQKNPTAFYLCASQTGGSNQPQHFGDGTRLSIL.

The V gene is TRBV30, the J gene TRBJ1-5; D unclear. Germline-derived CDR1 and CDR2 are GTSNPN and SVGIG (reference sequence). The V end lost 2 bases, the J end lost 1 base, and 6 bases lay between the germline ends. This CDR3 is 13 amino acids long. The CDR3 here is CAWSRESNQPQHF. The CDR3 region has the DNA TGTGCCTGGAGTAGAGAGAGCAATCAGCCCCAGCATTTT.

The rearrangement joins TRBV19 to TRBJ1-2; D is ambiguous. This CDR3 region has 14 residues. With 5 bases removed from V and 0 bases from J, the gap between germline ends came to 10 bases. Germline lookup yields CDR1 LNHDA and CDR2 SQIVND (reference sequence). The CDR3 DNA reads TGTGCCAGTAGTCCAGGACTCTCTAACTATGGCTACACCTTC. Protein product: CASSPGLSNYGYTF.

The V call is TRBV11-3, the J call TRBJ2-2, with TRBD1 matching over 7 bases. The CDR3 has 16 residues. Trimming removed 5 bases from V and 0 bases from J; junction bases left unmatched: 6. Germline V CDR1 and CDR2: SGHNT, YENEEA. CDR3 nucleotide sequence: TGTGCCAGCAGCCGCAGGGACAGCGCGAACACCGGGGAGCTGTTTTTT. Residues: CASSRRDSANTGELFF.